This paragraph reports one TCR beta chain. The source of the sample is a study of blood T cell repertoires in COVID-19. At the level of the study: The United States, Italy and Spain were the sources of the acute and convalescent COVID-19 samples.

Original data processing: Reference gene primer amplification gave estimated nucleated cell counts. Clones were read by immunoSEQ multiplex PCR, and TCRdb kept only the in-frame ones, dropping some. V and J calls and clone size are given by that table; D and trimming were obtained from the DNA. Of 220,000 or so clones in the sample, 86% were seen once. In terms of age and location, participants ranged from about 18 to 100 years and lived in about two dozen US areas. The study assigned cohorts using participant-reported clinical history. Sequenced input: PBMCs or T cells enriched from blood (not recorded which). The receptor comes from a woman between 45 and 65 years old who had recovered from COVID-19.

The CDR3, as DNA: TGTGCCAGTACCCCGGGACAGAGTTCACCCCTCCACTTT. It is translated as CASTPGQSSPLHF. The chain has TRBV2 and TRBJ1-6; TRBD1 matches 7 bases. V was pared by 9 bases and J by 9 bases, with 8 bases of the junction left unmatched. The CDR3 covers 13 residues. Germline V gene lookup returns CDR1 SNHLY and CDR2 FYNNEI.